These T cell receptor beta chains were read from a single sample in a study of T cell responses to AZD1222 COVID-19 vaccine. The repertoire was sequenced with immunoSEQ multiplex PCR; TCRdb's copy has only in-frame clones and lacks some. The sample comprises 150,000 to 200,000 clones, approximately 95% of which are singletons, and approximately 3.9% rests with the top ten. The specimen comprised peripheral blood, sampled on day 0 of AZD1222 vaccination. The receptors come from an adult in good health. Each CDR3 is given with its conserved first and last residue. The D gene is left open where the match is weak. Not every row has a clone size; where given, it reads once, few, many or a size class.

length	V	size	D	J	DNA	CDR3
14	TRBV7-9	.	.	TRBJ1-1	TGTGCCAGCAGCTTAGCCCTGACATATGAGGAAGCTTTCTTT	CASSLALTYEEAFF
15	TRBV7-7	.	.	TRBJ2-1	TGTGCCAGCAGCCCTCACCCTACTAGCTACAATGAGCAGTTCTTC	CASSPHPTSYNEQFF
16	TRBV19	.	.	TRBJ1-3	TGTGCCAGTAGTATAGTTGACACAAGCTCTGGAAACACCATATATTTT	CASSIVDTSSGNTIYF
15	TRBV2	.	.	TRBJ1-5	TGTGCCAGCAGTGAGTCGGGAGTCGGCAATCAGCCCCAGCATTTT	CASSESGVGNQPQHF
11	TRBV6-5	.	.	TRBJ1-1	TGTGCCAGCAAAACAGGGCAGCGAGCTTTCTTT	CASKTGQRAFF
15	TRBV5-4	.	TRBD1	TRBJ1-1	TGTGCCAGCAGCTTGGCCGGGACAGGGGGCACTGAAGCTTTCTTT	CASSLAGTGGTEAFF
13	TRBV28	.	.	TRBJ1-1	TGTGCCAGCAGCCTCCAGATGAACACTGAAGCTTTCTTT	CASSLQMNTEAFF
16	TRBV7-6	.	.	TRBJ1-6	TGTGCCAGCAGCTTAGGGTCGAGCTCCTATAATTCACCCCTCCACTTT	CASSLGSSSYNSPLHF
12	TRBV6-5	.	TRBD2	TRBJ2-1	TGTGCCACACTAGCGGGAGTAGATGAGCAGTTCTTC	CATLAGVDEQFF
12	TRBV7-2	.	.	TRBJ2-1	TGTGCCAGCAGCTTATGGGGCGGAACAGAGTTCTTC	CASSLWGGTEFF
16	TRBV5-1	.	TRBD1	TRBJ1-6	TGCGCCAGCAGCTCCCTCTCGGGACAGGGATATTCACCCCTCCACTTT	CASSSLSGQGYSPLHF
18	TRBV5-1	.	TRBD2	TRBJ2-1	TGCGCCAGCAGCTTGTCCGAAAGGCTAGCGGGGACATACAATGAGCAGTTCTTC	CASSLSERLAGTYNEQFF
15	TRBV5-4	.	TRBD1	TRBJ1-1	TGTGCCAGCAGCTCGATGGACAGGGAGGGCACTGAAGCTTTCTTT	CASSSMDREGTEAFF
15	TRBV7-9	.	.	TRBJ2-1	TGTGCCAGCACTTTGGGGGGGCGCCCCTACAATGAGCAGTTCTTC	CASTLGGRPYNEQFF
11	TRBV29-1	.	.	TRBJ2-7	TGCAGCGGCGGGGACTCCTACGAGCAGTACTTC	CSGGDSYEQYF
16	TRBV5-1	.	.	TRBJ2-2	TGCGCCAGCAGCTTGTTCGGGGGGCTGAACACCGGGGAGCTGTTTTTT	CASSLFGGLNTGELFF
17	TRBV3-1/TRBV3-2	.	.	TRBJ2-3	TGTGCCAGCAGCCAAGATCCGGCGGGAACAAGCACAGATACGCAGTATTTT	CASSQDPAGTSTDTQYF
15	TRBV10-2	.	TRBD1	TRBJ2-1	TGCGCCAGCAAACAGACAGGGGATGAGTACAATGAGCAGTTCTTC	CASKQTGDEYNEQFF
15	TRBV6-5	.	TRBD2	TRBJ2-7	TGTGCCAGCAGTTACGGGACTAGCGGGAGCGGCGAGCAGTACTTC	CASSYGTSGSGEQYF
12	TRBV9	.	.	TRBJ1-3	TGTGCCAGCACGTCCACTGGAAACACCATATATTTT	CASTSTGNTIYF
13	TRBV19	once	TRBD1	TRBJ2-2	TGTGCCATCCGGACAGGGGGAACCGGGGAGCTGTTTTTT	CAIRTGGTGELFF
13	TRBV20-1	.	TRBD1	TRBJ1-2	TGCAGTGCTAGTTTGCAGGGGGCCGACGGCTACACCTTC	CSASLQGADGYTF
15	TRBV6-5	.	TRBD1	TRBJ1-1	TGTGCCAGCAGTACCCGACAGGGGGAGAACACTGAAGCTTTCTTT	CASSTRQGENTEAFF
15	TRBV9	.	.	TRBJ2-7	TGTGCCAGCAGCCTTGAACCGGGACCGTACTACGAGCAGTACTTC	CASSLEPGPYYEQYF
13	TRBV28	.	.	TRBJ1-1	TGTGCCAGCAGCCCCGGACAGACTACTGAAGCTTTCTTT	CASSPGQTTEAFF
15	TRBV11-2	.	.	TRBJ1-2	TGTGCCAGCAGCTTAGAGAAAGGCCCTACCTTTTTATACACCTTC	CASSLEKGPTFLYTF
14	TRBV11-1	.	.	TRBJ2-3	TGTGCCAGCAGCTTAGCGGGGGGTACAGATACGCAGTATTTT	CASSLAGGTDTQYF
15	TRBV5-1	once	TRBD1	TRBJ1-2	TGCGCCAGCAACGACCCCCAGGGGGCGTATAATGGCTACACCTTC	CASNDPQGAYNGYTF
14	TRBV24-1	.	.	TRBJ1-2	TGTGCCACCAGTGATTCCCGCCGGGGCTGGGGCTACACCTTC	CATSDSRRGWGYTF
15	TRBV2	.	TRBD1	TRBJ1-6	TGTGCCAGTACTACAGGGGAACTGAATAATTCACCCCTCCACTTT	CASTTGELNNSPLHF
16	TRBV10-1	.	.	TRBJ2-1	TGCGCCAGCAGTGAGTCGCTATCCAGCTCCTACAATGAGCAGTTCTTC	CASSESLSSSYNEQFF
12	TRBV2	.	.	TRBJ2-1	TGTGCCAGCAGTGAGTTGAGGGATGAGCAGTTCTTC	CASSELRDEQFF
15	TRBV18	.	.	TRBJ1-1	TGTGCCAGCTCACCACGGGGGCGCCAGAACACTGAAGCTTTCTTT	CASSPRGRQNTEAFF
18	TRBV7-9	once	TRBD1	TRBJ2-1	TGTGCCAGCAGCTCCTTCGACAGGGGAGCTTTAGGGTACAATGAGCAGTTCTTC	CASSSFDRGALGYNEQFF
13	TRBV12-5	.	TRBD1	TRBJ2-7	TGTGCTAGTGGCCCCGGACAGGGACACGAGCAGTACTTC	CASGPGQGHEQYF
14	TRBV7-9	.	.	TRBJ2-7	TGTGCCAGCAGCCCGGTGGGCGGTACCTACGAGCAGTACTTC	CASSPVGGTYEQYF
14	TRBV6-5	.	.	TRBJ2-3	TGTGCCAGCGCCCTAGACCTTTTAGGAGATACGCAGTATTTT	CASALDLLGDTQYF
14	TRBV2	.	TRBD1	TRBJ1-5	TGTGCCAGCAGAGGGACAGGGGGCGTTTGGCCCCAGCATTTT	CASRGTGGVWPQHF
15	TRBV6-1	.	TRBD2	TRBJ2-7	TGTGCCAGCAGTGAGTGGTCGGGAGGGTCCTACGAGCAGTACTTC	CASSEWSGGSYEQYF
14	TRBV6-5	.	.	TRBJ1-3	TGTGCCACAGAGGAGGCCGTCTCTGGAAACACCATATATTTT	CATEEAVSGNTIYF
14	TRBV29-1	.	.	TRBJ2-5	TGCAGCGTTGCAGCAGGGGATAGGCGGGAGACCCAGTACTTC	CSVAAGDRRETQYF
13	TRBV6-5	.	.	TRBJ1-2	TGTGCCAGCAGGAGCCAGAGGGGGGAAGGCTACACCTTC	CASRSQRGEGYTF
11	TRBV3-1/TRBV3-2	.	.	TRBJ1-2	TGTGCCAGCAGCCAAAGGGGTGGCTACACCTTC	CASSQRGGYTF